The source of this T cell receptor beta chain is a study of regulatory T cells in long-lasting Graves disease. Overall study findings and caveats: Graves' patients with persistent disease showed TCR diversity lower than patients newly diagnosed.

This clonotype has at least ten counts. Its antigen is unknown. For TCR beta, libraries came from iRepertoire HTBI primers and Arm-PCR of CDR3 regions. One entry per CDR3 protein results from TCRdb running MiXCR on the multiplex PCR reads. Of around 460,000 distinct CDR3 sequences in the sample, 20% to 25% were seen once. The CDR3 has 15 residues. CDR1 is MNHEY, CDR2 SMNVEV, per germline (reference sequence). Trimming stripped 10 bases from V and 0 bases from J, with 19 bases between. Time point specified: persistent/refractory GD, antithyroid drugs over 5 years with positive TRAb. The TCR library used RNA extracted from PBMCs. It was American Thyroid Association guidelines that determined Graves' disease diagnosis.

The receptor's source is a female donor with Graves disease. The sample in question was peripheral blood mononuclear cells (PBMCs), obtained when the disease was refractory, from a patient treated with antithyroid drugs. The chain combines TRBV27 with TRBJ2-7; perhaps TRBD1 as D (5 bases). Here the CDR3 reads CATSETGPLSYEQYF. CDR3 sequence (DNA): TGTGCCACAAGTGAAACAGGACCGCTCTCCTACGAGCAGTACTTC.